The 2 T cell receptor beta chains given below trace back to one sample, sequenced in a study of blood T cell repertoires in COVID-19. Here immunoSEQ multiplex PCR was the method, and the copy in TCRdb shows in-frame clones only, minus some. The sample has around 230,000 clones, 88% seen once; the top ten hold approximately 0.69%. Sequencing was done on a sample of peripheral blood. The source is a middle-aged man with acute or convalescent COVID-19.

V is TRBV29-1 and J is TRBJ1-2; D call uncertain. CDR1 SQVTM and CDR2 ANQGSEA come from the germline V gene. The CDR3 consists of 13 residues. In DNA form, the CDR3 reads TGCAGTTCCGGGGAGCCCGGAGGCTATGGCTACACCTTC. Residues: CSSGEPGGYGYTF.

This rearrangement joins TRBV19 to TRBJ2-1, with 10 positions matching TRBD2. Germline CDR1 is LNHDA and CDR2 is SQIVND (reference sequence). With 2 bases clipped from V and 10 bases from J, the junction kept 11 bases outside the gene matches. The CDR3 spans 16 residues. In DNA, the CDR3 is TGTGCCAGTAGTATATCGGGCCCCACTAGCGGGACCGAGCAGTTCTTC. Protein: CASSISGPTSGTEQFF. Together with reference TRBV19 and TRBJ2-1, the CDR3 gives the full variable domain: DGGITQSPKYLFRKEGQNVTLSCEQNLNHDAMYWYRQDPGQGLRLIYYSQIVNDFQKGDIAEGYSVSREKKESFPLTVTSAQKNPTAFYLCASSISGPTSGTEQFFGPGTRLTVL.